The rows below give T cell receptor beta chains drawn from one sample of a study of CD8+ T cells in alopecia areata. TCRdb's copy holds only in-frame clones and misses some; the assay was immunoSEQ multiplex PCR. The data show 95,000 to 120,000 clones, 55% to 70% seen once. Specimen: NKG2D-low CD8+ T cells sorted from blood. These receptors all come from a human donor with alopecia areata. CDR3s leave out the opening cysteine and the closing phenylalanine or tryptophan. D genes are given only for firm matches.

cdr3_aa d_call j_call v_call
ASSVAEVADQYGYT - TRBJ1-2 TRBV2
ASREIGNEKLF - TRBJ1-4 TRBV6-5
ASSLSGYQETQY - TRBJ2-5 TRBV28
ASSYVNRDYEQY - TRBJ2-7 TRBV6-6
ASSLAPSPTYEQY - TRBJ2-7 TRBV5-6
ASSLPRVETQY - TRBJ2-5 TRBV7-9
SVEGQGANTIY TRBD1 TRBJ1-3 TRBV29-1
ASNTDTNTGELF - TRBJ2-2 TRBV2
ASSDQTTQF - TRBJ2-1 TRBV2
ASSDYNEQF - TRBJ2-1 TRBV28
ASSEILAGGDTGELF TRBD2 TRBJ2-2 TRBV2
ASSFDNRQGRTGELF TRBD1 TRBJ2-2 TRBV7-8
ASSLMTDTQY - TRBJ2-3 TRBV5-1
ASRTGGQETQY TRBD2 TRBJ2-5 TRBV2
SSTRLADTDTQY TRBD2 TRBJ2-3 TRBV29-1
ASLTSDQSPTNYGYT - TRBJ1-2 TRBV7-8
ASSLDNYEQY - TRBJ2-7 TRBV5-6
ASIAGTYEQY - TRBJ2-7 TRBV2
ASSASTTDTQY - TRBJ2-3 TRBV6-4
ASSPVAGSRNNEQF TRBD2 TRBJ2-1 TRBV7-8
ASSLTAVWIYEQY - TRBJ2-7 TRBV7-9
ASEGGTDPNYGYT - TRBJ1-2 TRBV28
ASSLGVYNEQF - TRBJ2-1 TRBV27
ASSYSGGREKLF - TRBJ1-4 TRBV6-5
ASSFSSWETQY - TRBJ2-5 TRBV27
ASSHDTGTPNREQY - TRBJ2-7 TRBV4-1
ASSSGQSEAF TRBD1 TRBJ1-1 TRBV5-1
ASSVESGGWETQY TRBD2 TRBJ2-5 TRBV9
ASRARASGANVLT - TRBJ2-6 TRBV2
ASRGLAGVGAYEQY TRBD2 TRBJ2-7 TRBV25-1
AIRGTSEEAF - TRBJ1-1 TRBV10-3
ASRPRTEMNTEAF - TRBJ1-1 TRBV5-1
ASSVGQGLTNEKLF TRBD1 TRBJ1-4 TRBV9
ATSREASGNMHDEQF TRBD2 TRBJ2-1 TRBV15
ASSFLGDTDTQY - TRBJ2-3 TRBV27
ASSLAGRGANVLT - TRBJ2-6 TRBV7-9
ASSLSFGEQY - TRBJ2-7 TRBV27
ASTDGRYEQY TRBD2 TRBJ2-7 TRBV2
ASSLFGQGYEQY TRBD1 TRBJ2-7 TRBV28
ASSPTLAESTDTQY TRBD2 TRBJ2-3 TRBV7-9
ASSDSTSADEQF TRBD2 TRBJ2-1 TRBV4-1
ASSHRIYYEQY - TRBJ2-7 TRBV6-6